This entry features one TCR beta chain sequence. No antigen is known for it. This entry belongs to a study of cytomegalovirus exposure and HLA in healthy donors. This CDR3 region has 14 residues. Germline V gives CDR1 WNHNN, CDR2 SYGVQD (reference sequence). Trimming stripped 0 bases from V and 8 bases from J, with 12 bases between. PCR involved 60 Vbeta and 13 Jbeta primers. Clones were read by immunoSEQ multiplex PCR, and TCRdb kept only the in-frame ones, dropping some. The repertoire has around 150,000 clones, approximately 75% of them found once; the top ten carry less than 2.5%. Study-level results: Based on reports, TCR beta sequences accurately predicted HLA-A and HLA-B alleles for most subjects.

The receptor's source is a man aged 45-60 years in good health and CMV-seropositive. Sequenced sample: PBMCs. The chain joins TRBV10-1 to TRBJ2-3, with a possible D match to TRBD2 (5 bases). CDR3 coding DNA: TGCGCCAGCAGTGAGTCTCTTGGGAGCAGTACGCAGTATTTT. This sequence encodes CASSESLGSSTQYF.